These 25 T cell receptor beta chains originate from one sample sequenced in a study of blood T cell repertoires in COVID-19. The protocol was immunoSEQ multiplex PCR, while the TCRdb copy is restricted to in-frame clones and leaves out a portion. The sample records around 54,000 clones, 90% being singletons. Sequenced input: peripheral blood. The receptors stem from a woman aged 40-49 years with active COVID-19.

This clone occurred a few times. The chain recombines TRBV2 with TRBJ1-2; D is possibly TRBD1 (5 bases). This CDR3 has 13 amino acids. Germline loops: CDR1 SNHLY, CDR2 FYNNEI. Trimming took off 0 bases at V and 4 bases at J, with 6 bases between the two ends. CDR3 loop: CASSEAGAYGYTF. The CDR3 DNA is TGTGCCAGCAGTGAAGCAGGGGCCTATGGCTACACCTTC. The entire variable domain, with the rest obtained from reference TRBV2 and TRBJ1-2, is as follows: EPEVTQTPSHQVTQMGQEVILRCVPISNHLYFYWYRQILGQKVEFLVSFYNNEISEKSEIFDDQFSVERPDGSNFTLKIRSTKLEDSAMYFCASSEAGAYGYTFGSGTRLTVV.

The CDR3 coding sequence is TGTGCCAGCAGTCCAATGGGGGGGCGCGATGGCACTGAAGCTTTCTTT. Protein sequence: CASSPMGGRDGTEAFF. The chain is built from TRBV27 and TRBJ1-1, with D perhaps matching TRBD1 (6 bases). The CDR3 spans 16 residues. CDR1 MNHEY and CDR2 SMNVEV come from the germline V gene (reference sequence). Trimming cost V 5 bases and J 4 bases, with 20 bases left between them.

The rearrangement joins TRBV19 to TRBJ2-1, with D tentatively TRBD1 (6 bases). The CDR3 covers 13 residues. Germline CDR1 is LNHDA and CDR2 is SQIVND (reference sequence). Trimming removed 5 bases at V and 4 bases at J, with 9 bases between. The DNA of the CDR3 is TGTGCCAGTAGTTTGGACAGATACAATGAGCAGTTCTTC. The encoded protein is CASSLDRYNEQFF.

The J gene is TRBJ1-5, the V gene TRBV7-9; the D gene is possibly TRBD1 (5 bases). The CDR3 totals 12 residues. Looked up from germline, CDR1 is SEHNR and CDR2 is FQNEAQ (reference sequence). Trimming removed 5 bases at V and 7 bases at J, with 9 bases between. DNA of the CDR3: TGTGCCAGCAGCCAAGGGGAACAGCCCCAGCATTTT. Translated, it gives CASSQGEQPQHF.

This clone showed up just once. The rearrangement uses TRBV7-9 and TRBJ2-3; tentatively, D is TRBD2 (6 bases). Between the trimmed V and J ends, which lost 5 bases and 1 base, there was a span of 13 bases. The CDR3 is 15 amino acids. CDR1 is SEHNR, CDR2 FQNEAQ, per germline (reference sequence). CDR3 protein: CASSVGTGGTDTQYF. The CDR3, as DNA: TGTGCCAGCAGCGTAGGTACGGGGGGCACAGATACGCAGTATTTT.

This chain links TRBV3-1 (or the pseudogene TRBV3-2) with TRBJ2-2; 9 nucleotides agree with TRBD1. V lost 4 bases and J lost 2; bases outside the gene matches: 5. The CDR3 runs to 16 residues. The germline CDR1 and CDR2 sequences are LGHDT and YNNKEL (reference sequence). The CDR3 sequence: CASSRGTGYNTGELFF. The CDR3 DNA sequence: TGTGCCAGCAGCCGAGGGACAGGGTATAACACCGGGGAGCTGTTTTTT.

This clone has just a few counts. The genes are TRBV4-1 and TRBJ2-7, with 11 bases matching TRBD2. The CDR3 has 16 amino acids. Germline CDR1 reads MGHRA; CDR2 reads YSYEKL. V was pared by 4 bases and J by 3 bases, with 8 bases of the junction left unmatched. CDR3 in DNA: TGCGCCAGCAGCCGGGAGCTAGCGGGGGGATTCTACGAGCAGTACTTC. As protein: CASSRELAGGFYEQYF.

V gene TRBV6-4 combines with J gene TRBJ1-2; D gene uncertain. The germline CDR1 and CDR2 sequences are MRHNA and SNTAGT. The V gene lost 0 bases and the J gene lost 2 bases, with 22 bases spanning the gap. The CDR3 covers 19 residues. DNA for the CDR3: TGTGCCAGCAGTGACTCGGTGACGACTTTAAAGAATATCAACTATGGCTACACCTTC. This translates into CASSDSVTTLKNINYGYTF.

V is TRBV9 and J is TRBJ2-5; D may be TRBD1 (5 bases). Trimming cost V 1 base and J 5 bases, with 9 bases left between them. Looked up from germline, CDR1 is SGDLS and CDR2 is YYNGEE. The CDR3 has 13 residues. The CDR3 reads CASSVPGIETQYF. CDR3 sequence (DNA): TGTGCCAGCAGCGTACCAGGGATTGAGACCCAGTACTTC.

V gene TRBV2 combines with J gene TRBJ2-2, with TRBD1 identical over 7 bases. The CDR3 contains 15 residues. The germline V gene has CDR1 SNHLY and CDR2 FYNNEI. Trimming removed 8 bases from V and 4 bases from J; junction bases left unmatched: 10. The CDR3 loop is CASDGDSQGTGELFF. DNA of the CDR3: TGTGCCAGCGACGGGGACAGCCAGGGCACCGGGGAGCTGTTTTTT. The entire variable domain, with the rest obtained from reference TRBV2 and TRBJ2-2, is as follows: EPEVTQTPSHQVTQMGQEVILRCVPISNHLYFYWYRQILGQKVEFLVSFYNNEISEKSEIFDDQFSVERPDGSNFTLKIRSTKLEDSAMYFCASDGDSQGTGELFFGEGSRLTVL.

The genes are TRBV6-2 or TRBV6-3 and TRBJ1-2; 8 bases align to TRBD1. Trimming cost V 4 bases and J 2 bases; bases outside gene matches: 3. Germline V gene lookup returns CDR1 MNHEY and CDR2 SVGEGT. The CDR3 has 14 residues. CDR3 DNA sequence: TGTGCCAGCAGTTGGGACAGGATAAACTATGGCTACACCTTC. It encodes CASSWDRINYGYTF.

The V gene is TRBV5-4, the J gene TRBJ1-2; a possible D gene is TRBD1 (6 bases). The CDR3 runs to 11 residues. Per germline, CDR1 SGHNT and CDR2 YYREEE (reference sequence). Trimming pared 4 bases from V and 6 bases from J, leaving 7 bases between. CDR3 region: CASSNRDGYTF. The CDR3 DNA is TGTGCCAGCAGCAACAGGGATGGCTACACCTTC.

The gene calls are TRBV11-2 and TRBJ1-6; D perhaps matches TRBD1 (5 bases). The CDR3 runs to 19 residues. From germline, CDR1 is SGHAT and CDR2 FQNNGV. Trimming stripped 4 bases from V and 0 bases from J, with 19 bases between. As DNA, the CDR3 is TGTGCCAGCAGCTCCCTAATGCAGGGCCCCAGCTCCTATAATTCACCCCTCCACTTT. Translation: CASSSLMQGPSSYNSPLHF. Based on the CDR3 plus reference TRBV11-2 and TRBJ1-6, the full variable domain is EAGVAQSPRYKIIEKRQSVAFWCNPISGHATLYWYQQILGQGPKLLIQFQNNGVVDDSQLPKDRFSAERLKGVDSTLKIQPAKLEDSAVYLCASSSLMQGPSSYNSPLHFGNGTRLTVT.

The CDR3 region is CASSPHQGYSGNTIYF. For the CDR3, the DNA is TGTGCCAGCAGCCCCCACCAGGGGTACTCTGGAAACACCATATATTTT. The chain links TRBV7-8 to TRBJ1-3; tentatively, D is TRBD1 (6 bases). The CDR3 has 16 residues. Per germline, CDR1 SGHVS and CDR2 FQNEAQ. Trimming removed 5 bases at V and 0 bases at J, with 14 bases between.

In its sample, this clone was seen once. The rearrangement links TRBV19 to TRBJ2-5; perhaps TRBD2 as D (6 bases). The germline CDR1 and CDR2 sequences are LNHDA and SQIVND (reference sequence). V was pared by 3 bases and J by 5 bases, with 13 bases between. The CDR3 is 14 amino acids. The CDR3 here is CASSIGGADETQYF. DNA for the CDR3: TGTGCCAGTAGTATTGGAGGGGCGGATGAGACCCAGTACTTC.

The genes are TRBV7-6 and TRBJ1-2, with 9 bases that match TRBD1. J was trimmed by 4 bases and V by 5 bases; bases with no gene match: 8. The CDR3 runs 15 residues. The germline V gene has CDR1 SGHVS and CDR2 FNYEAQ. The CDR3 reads CASSLGQGPSYGYTF. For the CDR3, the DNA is TGTGCCAGCAGCCTAGGACAGGGGCCCTCCTATGGCTACACCTTC.

The CDR3 DNA follows: TGTGCCAGCAGTTTCCCGACAGGGGCCCCTCAGCCCCAGCATTTT. This encodes CASSFPTGAPQPQHF. The V and J genes are TRBV7-7 and TRBJ1-5; TRBD1 agrees at 8 bases. Germline trimming cut 6 bases from V and 6 bases from J; bases unmatched to any gene: 10. The CDR3 has 15 amino acids. Germline V lookup: CDR1 SSHAT, CDR2 FNYEAQ (reference sequence).

The CDR3 protein is CASSVASGSYGYTF. The DNA of the CDR3 is TGTGCCAGCAGCGTAGCTTCAGGGTCATATGGCTACACCTTC. The chain uses TRBV9 and TRBJ1-2, with D possibly matching TRBD1 (5 bases). There are 14 residues in the CDR3. Trimming removed 0 bases at V and 5 bases at J, with 11 bases between. Germline lookup yields CDR1 SGDLS and CDR2 YYNGEE.

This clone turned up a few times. In DNA, the CDR3 is TGCGCCAGCAGCCAAGATCAGGGCAGTATATTGTATGGCTACACCTTC. Residues: CASSQDQGSILYGYTF. The chain recombines TRBV4-1 with TRBJ1-2, with a possible D match to TRBD1 (5 bases). CDR1 MGHRA and CDR2 YSYEKL come from the germline V gene. There are 16 residues in the CDR3. V was cut by 0 bases and J by 5 bases, with 16 bases left in between.

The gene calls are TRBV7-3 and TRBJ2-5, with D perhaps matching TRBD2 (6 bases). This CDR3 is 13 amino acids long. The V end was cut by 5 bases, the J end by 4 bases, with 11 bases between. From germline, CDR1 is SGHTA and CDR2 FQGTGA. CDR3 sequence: CASSRLEGETQYF. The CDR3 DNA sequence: TGTGCCAGCAGCCGACTAGAGGGAGAGACCCAGTACTTC.

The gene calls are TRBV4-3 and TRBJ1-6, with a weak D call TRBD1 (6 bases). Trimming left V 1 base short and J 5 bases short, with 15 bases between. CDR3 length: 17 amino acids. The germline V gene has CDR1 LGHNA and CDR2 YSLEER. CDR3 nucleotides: TGCGCCAGCAGCCAAGCGGGGCGGGGGGCAAATAATTCACCCCTCCACTTT. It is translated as CASSQAGRGANNSPLHF.

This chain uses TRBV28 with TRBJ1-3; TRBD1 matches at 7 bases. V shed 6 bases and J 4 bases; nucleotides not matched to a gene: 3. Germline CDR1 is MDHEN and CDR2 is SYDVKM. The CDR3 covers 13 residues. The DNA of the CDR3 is TGTGCCAGCAGCCAGGGGGACGGAAACACCATATATTTT. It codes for CASSQGDGNTIYF. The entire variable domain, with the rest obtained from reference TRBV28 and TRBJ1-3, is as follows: DVKVTQSSRYLVKRTGEKVFLECVQDMDHENMFWYRQDPGLGLRLIYFSYDVKMKEKGDIPEGYSVSREKKERFSLILESASTNQTSMYLCASSQGDGNTIYFGEGSWLTVV.

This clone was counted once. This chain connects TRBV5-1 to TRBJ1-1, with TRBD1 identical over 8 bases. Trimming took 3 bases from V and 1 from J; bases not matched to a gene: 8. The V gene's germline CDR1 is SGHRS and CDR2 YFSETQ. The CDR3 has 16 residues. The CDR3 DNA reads TGCGCCAGCAGCTCCTCGGGACAGGACGCGAACACTGAAGCTTTCTTT. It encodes CASSSSGQDANTEAFF.

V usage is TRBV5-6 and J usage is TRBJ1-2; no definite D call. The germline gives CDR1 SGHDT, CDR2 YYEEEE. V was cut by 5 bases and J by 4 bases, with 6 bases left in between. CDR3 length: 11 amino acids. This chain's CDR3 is CASSRSYGYTF. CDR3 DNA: TGTGCCAGCAGTCGTAGCTATGGCTACACCTTC.

The CDR3 DNA reads TGTGCCTGGAGCGAGGGGGGGGCAACAGATACGCAGTATTTT. This gives the protein CAWSEGGATDTQYF. The gene calls are TRBV30 and TRBJ2-3, with a tentative D call TRBD2 (7 bases). The ends were cut back, 3 bases at V and 3 bases at J, with 13 bases in the middle. This CDR3 region has 14 residues. Per germline, CDR1 GTSNPN and CDR2 SVGIG (reference sequence).